Listed below are T cell receptor beta chains from one sample, sequenced in a study of T-cell reconstitution after alpha-beta-depleted transplantation in children. TCRdb itself ran the PCR reads through MiXCR, one entry per CDR3 protein. This sample has around 680,000 distinct CDR3 sequences, with roughly 15% found just once. The sample here was PBMCs from the stem cell graft donor, taken from the stem cell graft. The receptors come from a human donor who donated a stem cell graft to a child with acute myeloid leukemia. Both conserved end residues are trimmed from each CDR3.

v_call,j_call,cdr3_aa
TRBV7-9,TRBJ2-1,ASSWSGTSGGNEQF
TRBV5-5,TRBJ2-3,ASSSGTGKTDTQY
TRBV20-1,TRBJ2-5,SARVGGKETQY
TRBV29-1,TRBJ1-5,SVNHGSNQPQH
TRBV4-1,TRBJ2-5,ASSQNRMETQY
TRBV24-1,TRBJ2-1,ATSDGRGEQF
TRBV7-2,TRBJ2-7,ASSLQLQQY
TRBV7-8,TRBJ2-7,ASSAMQVDQY
TRBV6-2/TRBV6-3,TRBJ1-5,ASSRDYQPQH
TRBV5-1,TRBJ2-7,ASSLASGGADEQY
TRBV12-3/TRBV12-4,TRBJ1-4,ASSPGTKVEKLF
TRBV11-2,TRBJ1-5,ASSPDPSNQPQH
TRBV29-1,TRBJ1-2,SVDSRGTDGYT
TRBV29-1,TRBJ1-2,TLQGSEGYT
TRBV12-3/TRBV12-4,TRBJ2-7,ASSLFGPEYEQY
TRBV7-9,TRBJ1-1,ASVREVNTEAF
TRBV5-1,TRBJ2-5,ASSFGLAGQTSETQY
TRBV7-9,TRBJ2-5,ASTRGEETQY
TRBV7-2,TRBJ2-5,ASSANRGPQETQY
TRBV20-1,TRBJ2-7,SAWTADYEQY
TRBV20-1,TRBJ1-5,SARRFADQPQH
TRBV11-2,TRBJ1-2,ASSSFYGYT
TRBV24-1,TRBJ2-5,ATSGAGAQETQY